The 5 T cell receptor beta chains reported below all come from one sample, sequenced in a study of blood T cells in healthy people across ages. Primed by a sample-barcoded 5' primer and a J-beta primer mix, a second PCR proceeded for 7 to 11 cycles. TCRdb re-derived calls from the 5' RACE reads in MiXCR, one entry per CDR3 protein. The sample has about 930,000 distinct CDR3 sequences; about 28% are singletons. The sample was also reused in another study, on T cells of mothers and their children.

The sample was blood. The receptors stem from a woman in her forties in good health.

A remark on this clonotype: This sequence may be a read error, since a much larger clone differs from it by one base. The rearrangement links TRBV7-3 to TRBJ2-1, with D possibly TRBD2 on 6 matching bases. This CDR3 has 13 residues. The V and J ends lost 10 bases and 5 bases respectively, with 15 bases between them. In germline, CDR1 is SGHTA, CDR2 FQGTGA. The CDR3: CANSRERNNEQFF. The CDR3 nucleotides read TGTGCCAACAGTCGGGAGCGGAACAATGAGCAGTTCTTC.

The chain couples TRBV9 to TRBJ1-5, with 7 bases fitting TRBD1. Losses at the gene ends were 3 bases for V and 3 bases for J; bases not matched to a gene: 6. The CDR3 extends over 15 amino acids. Germline lookup yields CDR1 SGDLS and CDR2 YYNGEE. This CDR3 reads CASSESGTVNQPQHF. As DNA, the CDR3 is TGTGCCAGCAGCGAGTCGGGGACAGTCAATCAGCCCCAGCATTTT.

The CDR3 reads CASSLGTMNTEAFF. The CDR3, as DNA: TGCGCCAGCAGCCTCGGGACGATGAACACTGAAGCTTTCTTT. The chain links TRBV4-1 to TRBJ1-1; D possibly corresponds to TRBD1 (5 bases). The CDR3 has 14 amino acids. The germline V gene encodes CDR1 MGHRA and CDR2 YSYEKL. The germline V and J ends were trimmed by 4 bases and 0 bases, with 9 bases remaining between them.

The sample holds one count of this clonotype. The chain employs TRBV2 and TRBJ2-2; TRBD2 agrees at 14 bases. This CDR3 is built from 16 residues. V was clipped by 6 bases and J by 1 base; unmatched bases: 1. CDR1 is SNHLY, CDR2 FYNNEI, per germline. The CDR3 sequence is CASRGLAGENTGELFF. For the CDR3, the DNA is TGTGCCAGCAGGGGACTAGCGGGGGAGAACACCGGGGAGCTGTTTTTT.

As concerns this clonotype: One junction end disagrees with the germline gene, perhaps due to a read error. This sequence joins TRBV12-3 or TRBV12-4 and TRBJ2-7; the D gene is possibly TRBD1 (5 bases). This CDR3 has 14 amino acids. The CDR3 region is CASSLGRDTYEQYF. DNA for the CDR3: TGTGCCAGTAGTTTAGGCAGGGATACCTACGAGCAGTACTTC.